This TCR beta chain emerged from a study of CD8+ T cells in alopecia areata. The sorting of pooled cutaneous lymph node cells relied on CD4, CD8alpha, NKG2D, NKG2ACE and other markers. Reverse transcribed after extraction, RNA yielded cDNA as the sequencing template. TCRdb's table, derived via immunoSEQ multiplex PCR, lists solely in-frame clones and lacks some. The sample shows over 250,000 clones, none of them appearing just once. There are 16 residues in the CDR3. The germline CDR1 and CDR2 sequences are NSHNY and SYGAGN. With V trimmed by 3 bases and J by 4 bases, 4 bases remained unmatched. Worth noting for this clone: Genes and germline come from the mouse. The DNA ends 4 residues before the CDR3 does, and the rest of the CDR3 is filled in from the germline J gene.

The rearrangement links TRBV13-1 to TRBJ2-3; TRBD2 agrees at 14 bases. The TCR sequence derives from a C3H/HeJ mouse with alopecia areata. These mice share the MHC haplotype H2-k. Sequencing was done on a sample of CD4+ T cells sorted from a lymph node. The part of the CDR3 DNA that was read is TGTGCCAGCAGTGGGGGACTGGGGGGGCGCCCAGAA. It encodes CASSGGLGGRPE. The full CDR3 protein is CASSGGLGGRPETLYF.